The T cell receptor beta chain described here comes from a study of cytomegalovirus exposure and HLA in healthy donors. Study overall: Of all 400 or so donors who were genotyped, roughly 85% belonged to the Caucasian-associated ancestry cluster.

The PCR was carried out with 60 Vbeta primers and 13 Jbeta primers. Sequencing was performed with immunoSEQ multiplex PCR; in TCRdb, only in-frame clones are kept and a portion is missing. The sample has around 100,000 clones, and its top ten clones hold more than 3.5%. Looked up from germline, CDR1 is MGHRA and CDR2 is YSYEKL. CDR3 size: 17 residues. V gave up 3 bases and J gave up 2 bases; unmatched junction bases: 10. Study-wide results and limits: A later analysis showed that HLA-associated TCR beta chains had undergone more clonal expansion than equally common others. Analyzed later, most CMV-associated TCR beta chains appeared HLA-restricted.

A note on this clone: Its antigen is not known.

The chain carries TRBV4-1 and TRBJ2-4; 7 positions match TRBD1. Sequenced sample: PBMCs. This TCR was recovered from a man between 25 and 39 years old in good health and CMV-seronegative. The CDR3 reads CASSQNRDSFSKNIQYF. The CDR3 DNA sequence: TGCGCCAGCAGCCAGAACCGGGACAGCTTCTCCAAAAACATTCAGTACTTC.